This T cell receptor (beta chain) was profiled in a study of T cell clonality in common variable immunodeficiency. Regarding the study as a whole: Repertoire-complication correlations in CVID were limited by patient heterogeneity. TCRbeta clonality was increased in CVID versus healthy controls. Fewer TCRbeta clones were shared among CVID subjects than controls.

A few counts support this clone. Its target is unknown. The CDR3 end is not reached by the read, which stops 3 residues before it; the germline J gene fills it in. The CDR3 totals 15 residues. Trimming stripped 1 base from V and 0 bases from J, with 9 bases between. Germline CDR1 is MNHNS and CDR2 is SASEGT. The data were produced by immunoSEQ multiplex PCR, yet TCRdb's version contains in-frame clones alone and is incomplete. In total the sample includes about 50,000 clones, none of them seen once. The sequence derives from a person between 18 and 75 years old in good health. V usage is TRBV6-1 and J usage is TRBJ1-2, with no clear D. Sequencing input: peripheral blood mononuclear cells. Incomplete CDR3 DNA: TGTGCCAGCAGTGAAGGGGCAGATCCTAACTATGGC. Amino acids: CASSEGADPNYG. The full CDR3 is CASSEGADPNYGYTF.